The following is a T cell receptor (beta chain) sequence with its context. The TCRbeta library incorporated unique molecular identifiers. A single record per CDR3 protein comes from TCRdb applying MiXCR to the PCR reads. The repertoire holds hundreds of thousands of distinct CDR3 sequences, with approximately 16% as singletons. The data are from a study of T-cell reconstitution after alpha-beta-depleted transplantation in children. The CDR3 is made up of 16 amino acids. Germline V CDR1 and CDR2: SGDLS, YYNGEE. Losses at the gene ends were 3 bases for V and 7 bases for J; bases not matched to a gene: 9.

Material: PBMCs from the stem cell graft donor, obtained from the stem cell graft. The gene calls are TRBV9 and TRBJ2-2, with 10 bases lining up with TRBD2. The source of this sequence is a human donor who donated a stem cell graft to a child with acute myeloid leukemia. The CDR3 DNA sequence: TGTGCCAGCAGCGAGCCCAGCGGGGGGGGCGTCGGGGAGCTGTTTTTT. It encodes CASSEPSGGGVGELFF.